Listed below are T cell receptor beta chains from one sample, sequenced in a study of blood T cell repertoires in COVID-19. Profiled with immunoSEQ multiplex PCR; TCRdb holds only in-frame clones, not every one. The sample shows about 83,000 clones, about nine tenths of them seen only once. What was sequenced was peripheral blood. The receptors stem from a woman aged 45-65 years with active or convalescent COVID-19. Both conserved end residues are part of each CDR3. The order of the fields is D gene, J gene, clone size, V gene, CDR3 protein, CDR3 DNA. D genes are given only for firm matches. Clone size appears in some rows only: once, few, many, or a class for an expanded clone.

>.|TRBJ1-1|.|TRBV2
CASSSQRGNTEAFF
TGTGCCAGCAGTTCTCAACGGGGGAACACTGAAGCTTTCTTT
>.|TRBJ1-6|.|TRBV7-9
CASSLDWSPLHF
TGTGCCAGCAGCTTAGACTGGTCACCCCTCCACTTT
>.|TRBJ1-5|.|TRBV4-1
CASSQTLTEYNQPQHF
TGCGCCAGCAGCCAGACTTTGACAGAGTACAATCAGCCCCAGCATTTT
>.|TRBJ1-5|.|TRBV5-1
CASREGQNSNQPQHF
TGCGCCAGCAGAGAAGGACAGAATAGCAATCAGCCCCAGCATTTT
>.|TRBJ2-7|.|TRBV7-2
CASSYYTGIDEQYF
TGTGCCAGCAGCTACTATACAGGGATCGACGAGCAGTACTTC
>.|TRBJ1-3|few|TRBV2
CASSPGHFSGNTIYF
TGTGCCAGCAGCCCGGGACACTTCTCTGGAAACACCATATATTTT
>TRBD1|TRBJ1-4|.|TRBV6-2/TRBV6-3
CASSYWGTATNEKLFF
TGTGCCAGCAGTTACTGGGGGACAGCAACTAATGAAAAACTGTTTTTT
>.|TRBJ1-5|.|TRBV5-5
CASSLGQGIAQPQHF
TGTGCCAGCAGCTTAGGCCAGGGTATTGCTCAGCCCCAGCATTTT
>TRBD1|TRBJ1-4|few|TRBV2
CASRPDRGNEKLFF
TGTGCCAGCAGACCCGACAGGGGGAATGAAAAACTGTTTTTT
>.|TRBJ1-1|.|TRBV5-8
CASSLGGRMNTEAFF
TGTGCCAGCAGCTTGGGGGGGAGGATGAACACTGAAGCTTTCTTT
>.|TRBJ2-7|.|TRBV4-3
CASSTGVGSEQYF
TGCGCCAGCAGTACAGGAGTCGGGAGCGAGCAGTACTTC
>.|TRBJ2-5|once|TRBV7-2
CASSLGLYQETQYF
TGTGCCAGCAGCCTGGGACTGTACCAAGAGACCCAGTACTTC
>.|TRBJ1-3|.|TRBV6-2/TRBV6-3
CASSFSDRGNTIYF
TGTGCCAGCAGTTTCTCGGACAGAGGAAACACCATATATTTT
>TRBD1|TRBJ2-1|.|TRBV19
CASSIGQGPFYNEQFF
TGTGCCAGTAGTATAGGACAGGGGCCTTTCTACAATGAGCAGTTCTTC
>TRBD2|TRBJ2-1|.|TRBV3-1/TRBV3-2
CASSPGLAGGPLSYNEQFF
TGTGCCAGCAGTCCTGGACTAGCGGGGGGGCCCCTCTCCTACAATGAGCAGTTCTTC
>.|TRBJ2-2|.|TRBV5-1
CASSFNRANTGELFF
TGCGCCAGCAGCTTTAACAGGGCAAACACCGGGGAGCTGTTTTTT
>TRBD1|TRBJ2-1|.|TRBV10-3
CAIGDRGPTRFF
TGTGCCATCGGGGACAGGGGTCCGACGCGGTTCTTC
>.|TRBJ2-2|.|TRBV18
CASSPIAGTGELFF
TGTGCCAGCTCACCAATTGCAGGAACCGGGGAGCTGTTTTTT
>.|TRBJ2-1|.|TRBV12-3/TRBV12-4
CASSLASFEQFF
TGTGCCAGCAGTTTAGCTAGTTTTGAGCAGTTCTTC
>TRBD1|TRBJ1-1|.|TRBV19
CASSSGQAMNTEAFF
TGTGCCAGTAGTAGCGGACAGGCAATGAACACTGAAGCTTTCTTT
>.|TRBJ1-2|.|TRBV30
CAWSVGRQRGYGYTF
TGTGCCTGGAGTGTCGGAAGGCAGAGAGGCTATGGCTACACCTTC
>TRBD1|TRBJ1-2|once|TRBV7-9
CASSLSGQGLGYTF
TGTGCCAGCAGCTTATCCGGACAGGGGCTTGGCTACACCTTC
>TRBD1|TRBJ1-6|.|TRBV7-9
CASSPGQNNSPLHF
TGTGCCAGCAGCCCGGGACAGAATAATTCACCCCTCCACTTT
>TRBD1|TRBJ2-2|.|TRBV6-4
CATGTEHTGELFF
TGTGCCACCGGGACAGAGCACACCGGGGAGCTGTTTTTT
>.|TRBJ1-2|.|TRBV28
CASTPQRDGGYTF
TGTGCCAGCACTCCCCAGCGGGATGGTGGCTACACCTTC
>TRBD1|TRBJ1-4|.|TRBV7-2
CASSLSLGGWEKLFF
TGTGCCAGCAGCCTCAGTCTAGGGGGCTGGGAAAAACTGTTTTTT
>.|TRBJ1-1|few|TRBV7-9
CASSLGARAEAFF
TGTGCCAGCAGCTTAGGTGCCCGAGCAGAAGCTTTCTTT
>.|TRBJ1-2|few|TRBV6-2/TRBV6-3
CASSYGGLLLYGYTF
TGTGCCAGCAGTTACGGAGGACTCCTACTCTATGGCTACACCTTC
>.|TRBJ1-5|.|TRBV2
CASSGAGGIQPQHF
TGTGCCAGCAGTGGGGCGGGGGGGATTCAGCCCCAGCATTTT
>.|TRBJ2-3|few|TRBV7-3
CASSQSGGPDTQYF
TGTGCCAGCAGCCAAAGTGGGGGCCCAGATACGCAGTATTTT
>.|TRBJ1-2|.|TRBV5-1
CASSLGGGVNYGYTF
TGCGCCAGCAGCTTGGGAGGAGGGGTTAACTATGGCTACACCTTC
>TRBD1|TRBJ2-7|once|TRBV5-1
CASSLGGTGIAYEQYF
TGCGCCAGCAGCTTGGGGGGGACAGGGATAGCCTACGAGCAGTACTTC
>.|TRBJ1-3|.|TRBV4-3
CASSQVNRGNTIYF
TGCGCCAGCAGCCAAGTAAACAGGGGAAACACCATATATTTT
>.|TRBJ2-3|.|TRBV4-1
CASRQSPSGLATDTQYF
TGCGCCAGCAGACAATCCCCCTCTGGGTTAGCGACAGATACGCAGTATTTT
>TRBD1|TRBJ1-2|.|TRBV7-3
CASSPGTGGYGYTF
TGTGCCAGCAGTCCCGGGACAGGGGGGTATGGCTACACCTTC
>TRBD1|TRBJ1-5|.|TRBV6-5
CASSSAPGGSQPQHF
TGTGCCAGCAGTTCCGCACCAGGGGGATCTCAGCCCCAGCATTTT
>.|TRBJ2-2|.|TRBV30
CAWSVTRVTGELFF
TGTGCCTGGAGTGTAACCCGGGTCACCGGGGAGCTGTTTTTT
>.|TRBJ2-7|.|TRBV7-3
CASSLNVGAGTRAQMNF
.
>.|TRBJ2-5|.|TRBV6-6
CASSLKETQYF
TGTGCCAGCAGCCTAAAAGAGACCCAGTACTTC
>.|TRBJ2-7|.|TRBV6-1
CASSDEGVKQYF
TGTGCCAGCAGTGATGAGGGGGTTAAGCAGTACTTC